The sequence of this T cell receptor beta chain was determined in a study of tumor-infiltrating lymphocytes in localized non-small cell lung cancer. Overall study: Patients included smokers and never-smokers with various histologies, some sampled after neoadjuvant chemotherapy. Each patient gave resected tumor and non-adjacent uninvolved lung tissue. Findings of the study overall: IM1 and IM2 tumors showed no difference in T-cell fraction. TCRbeta sequencing showed higher T cell infiltration in tumors than uninvolved lung.

Looked up from germline, CDR1 is SGHNT and CDR2 is YYREEE (reference sequence). V lost 2 bases and J 2 bases, leaving 9 bases between the germline ends. CDR3 size: 14 residues. On this clone itself: Antigen: not known.

Assay: immunoSEQ multiplex PCR; the TCRdb copy retains only in-frame clones and omits some. The data contain 9,500 to 15,000 clones, 60% to 85% of them singletons. The sequence came from a human donor with non-small cell lung cancer. The V and J genes are TRBV5-4 and TRBJ2-3; D perhaps matches TRBD1 (6 bases). The sequenced sample was lung tumor tissue. The CDR3 here is CASSFQGTTDTQYF. DNA for the CDR3: TGTGCCAGCAGCTTTCAGGGGACCACAGATACGCAGTATTTT.